This TCR beta chain appears in the sequencing data of a study of blood T cell repertoires in COVID-19. About the research overall: The analysed material was cDNA or gDNA that came from T cells, B-cell-depleted T cells, or PBMCs.

The V and J ends lost 6 bases and 3 bases, in that order; junction bases with no gene match: 7. The CDR3 consists of 15 residues. Germline V gene sequence: CDR1 MNHEY, CDR2 SVGAGI. Here immunoSEQ multiplex PCR was the method, and the copy in TCRdb shows in-frame clones only, minus some. The sample consists of 50,000 to 80,000 clones, around 82% of them appearing once. This clone was counted a single time. The chain carries TRBV6-5 and TRBJ2-3, with TRBD2 identical over 9 bases. Sequenced material: peripheral blood. The sequence was obtained from a man aged 60 to 69 with COVID-19, enrolled during active disease. For the CDR3, the DNA is TGTGCCAGCAGACTGCAAAGCGGGAGGACAGATACGCAGTATTTT. Translated: CASRLQSGRTDTQYF.